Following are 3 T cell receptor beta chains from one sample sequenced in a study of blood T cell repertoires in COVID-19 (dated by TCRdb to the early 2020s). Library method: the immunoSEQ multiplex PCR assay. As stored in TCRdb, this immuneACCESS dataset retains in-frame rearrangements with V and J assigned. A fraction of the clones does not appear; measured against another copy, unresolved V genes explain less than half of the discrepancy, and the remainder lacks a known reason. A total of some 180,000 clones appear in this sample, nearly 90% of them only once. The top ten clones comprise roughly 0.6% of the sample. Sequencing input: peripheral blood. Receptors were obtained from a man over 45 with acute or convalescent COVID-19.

DNA for the CDR3: TGTGCCAGCAGCCCGAGGGGACTAGCAGTCTACGAGCAGTACTTC. Protein sequence: CASSPRGLAVYEQYF. The chain couples TRBV27 to TRBJ2-7, with 9 bases fitting TRBD2. CDR1 and CDR2 from the germline V gene are MNHEY and SMNVEV (reference sequence). The CDR3 has 15 amino acids. The V segment lost 6 bases and the J segment 3 bases; nucleotides outside the gene matches: 9.

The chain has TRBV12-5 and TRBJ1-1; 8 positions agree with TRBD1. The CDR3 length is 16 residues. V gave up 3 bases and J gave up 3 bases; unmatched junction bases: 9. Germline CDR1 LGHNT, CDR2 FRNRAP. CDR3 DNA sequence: TGTGCTAGTGGTTTCGATCAGGGGGCGTCGGACACTGAAGCTTTCTTT. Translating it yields CASGFDQGASDTEAFF. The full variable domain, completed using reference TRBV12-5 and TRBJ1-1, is DARVTQTPRHKVTEMGQEVTMRCQPILGHNTVFWYRQTMMQGLELLAYFRNRAPLDDSGMPKDRFSAEMPDATLATLKIQPSEPRDSAVYFCASGFDQGASDTEAFFGQGTRLTVV.

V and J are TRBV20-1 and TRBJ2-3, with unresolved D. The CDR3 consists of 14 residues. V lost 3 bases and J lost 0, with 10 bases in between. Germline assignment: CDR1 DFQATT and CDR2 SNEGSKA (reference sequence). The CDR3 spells CSASESDSTDTQYF. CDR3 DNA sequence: TGCAGTGCTAGTGAGTCAGATAGCACAGATACGCAGTATTTT.